The 27 T cell receptor beta chains below were found in one sample sequenced in a study of cytomegalovirus exposure and HLA in healthy donors. Both 60 Vbeta primers and 13 Jbeta primers went into the PCR. Clones were read by immunoSEQ multiplex PCR, and TCRdb kept only the in-frame ones, dropping some. The table shows 170,000 or so clones, with around 82% occurring only once. The sample consisted of PBMCs. The receptor set was obtained from a man between 40 and 49 years old in good health and CMV-seronegative.

The chain combines TRBV27 with TRBJ2-5, with D maybe TRBD2 (7 bases). CDR3 length: 17 residues. The V end was cut by 3 bases, the J end by 4 bases, with 21 bases between. In germline, CDR1 is MNHEY, CDR2 SMNVEV (reference sequence). DNA for the CDR3: TGTGCCAGCAGTTTGCAGGGGAGGGCAGCCACTCCAGAGACCCAGTACTTC. Encoded protein: CASSLQGRAATPETQYF.

This clone was counted only a few times. The genes are TRBV5-4 and TRBJ2-1; D gene uncertain. The CDR3 has 12 residues. Germline CDR1 SGHNT, CDR2 YYREEE (reference sequence). V lost 3 bases and J 4 bases, leaving 5 bases between the germline ends. This CDR3 reads CASSSRYNEQFF. The CDR3 nucleotides read TGTGCCAGCAGCTCCAGGTACAATGAGCAGTTCTTC. Filled out from reference TRBV5-4 and TRBJ2-1, the complete variable domain reads ETGVTQSPTHLIKTRGQQVTLRCSSQSGHNTVSWYQQALGQGPQFIFQYYREEENGRGNFPPRFSGLQFPNYSSELNVNALELDDSALYLCASSSRYNEQFFGPGTRLTVL.

The chain joins TRBV7-2 to TRBJ2-7, with unresolved D. The CDR3 covers 11 residues. The V end lost 4 bases, the J end lost 2 bases, and 3 bases lay between the germline ends. CDR1 and CDR2 from the germline V gene are SGHTA and FQGNSA. CDR3 sequence: CASSSTYEQYF. The CDR3 DNA reads as TGTGCCAGCAGCTCCACCTACGAGCAGTACTTC. Full variable domain (remainder filled in from reference TRBV7-2 and TRBJ2-7): GAGVSQSPSNKVTEKGKDVELRCDPISGHTALYWYRQSLGQGLEFLIYFQGNSAPDKSGLPSDRFSAERTGGSVSTLTIQRTQQEDSAVYLCASSSTYEQYFGPGTRLTVT.

The chain carries TRBV5-1 and TRBJ2-7, with 7 bases identical to TRBD2. The CDR3 covers 12 residues. Trimming took 2 bases from V and 6 from J; bases not matched to a gene: 2. The V gene's germline CDR1 is SGHRS and CDR2 YFSETQ. In DNA form, the CDR3 reads TGCGCCAGCAGCTTCGGGGGGTCCGAGCAGTACTTC. Protein product: CASSFGGSEQYF.

The chain employs TRBV10-2 and TRBJ1-5; D not certain. This CDR3 has 13 amino acids. Looked up from germline, CDR1 is WSHSY and CDR2 is SAAADI. Trimming stripped 7 bases from V and 3 bases from J, with 10 bases between. CDR3 protein: CASTGSFNQPQHF. CDR3 nucleotides: TGCGCCAGCACAGGATCCTTCAATCAGCCCCAGCATTTT.

V and J are TRBV5-6 and TRBJ2-1; no definite D call. Germline CDR1 is SGHDT and CDR2 is YYEEEE. The CDR3 totals 14 residues. Trimming stripped 1 base from V and 4 bases from J, with 9 bases between. The CDR3 sequence: CASSLLTGYNEQFF. The CDR3 nucleotides read TGTGCCAGCAGCTTGTTGACTGGGTACAATGAGCAGTTCTTC.

This chain links TRBV27 with TRBJ1-6, with D maybe TRBD1 (5 bases). The germline gives CDR1 MNHEY, CDR2 SMNVEV (reference sequence). The V gene lost 1 base and the J gene lost 0 bases, with 10 bases spanning the gap. CDR3 length: 17 amino acids. The CDR3 region has the DNA TGTGCCAGCAGTTTATACCAGGGCGGCTCCTATAATTCACCCCTCCACTTT. Its protein product is CASSLYQGGSYNSPLHF.

This chain connects TRBV5-1 to TRBJ2-1, with TRBD2 identical over 9 bases. V lost 6 bases, J lost 8 bases, and 9 bases stayed unmatched. The CDR3 loop spans 14 amino acids. Germline V gene data show CDR1 as SGHRS and CDR2 as YFSETQ. CDR3 DNA: TGCGCCAGCAATTCCGGGACTAGCTTGGATGAGCAGTTCTTC. Its translation is CASNSGTSLDEQFF.

The chain uses TRBV29-1 and TRBJ1-2; D is unresolved. The V gene's germline CDR1 is SQVTM and CDR2 ANQGSEA. CDR3 size: 13 residues. V dropped 4 bases and J dropped 6 bases, with 15 bases sitting between them. Here the CDR3 reads CSVGPEGRHGYTF. CDR3 DNA: TGCAGCGTTGGGCCTGAGGGCAGGCATGGCTACACCTTC.

This chain links TRBV4-1 with TRBJ2-5, with TRBD2 identical over 14 bases. Judging by the DNA end, TRBJ2-7 fits better; the J call may be wrong. This CDR3 region has 16 residues. Germline V lookup: CDR1 MGHRA, CDR2 YSYEKL. CDR3 loop: CASSQDRTSGGNEQYF. CDR3 DNA: TGCGCCAGCAGCCAAGATCGGACTAGCGGGGGGAACGAGCAGTACTTC.

The rearrangement uses TRBV5-8 and TRBJ2-5; 12 positions agree with TRBD2. Germline-derived CDR1 and CDR2 are SGHTS and YDEGEE. The ends lost 4 bases at V and 4 bases at J; junction bases unmatched: 11. The CDR3 totals 17 residues. In DNA, the CDR3 is TGTGCCAGCAGCCCCGGGACTAGCGGGTATGCCCGAGAGACCCAGTACTTC. Translated, it gives CASSPGTSGYARETQYF.

V is TRBV27 and J is TRBJ2-6; D is unclear. Germline V gene sequence: CDR1 MNHEY, CDR2 SMNVEV (reference sequence). Between the trimmed V and J ends, which lost 4 bases and 0 bases, there was a span of 4 bases. This CDR3 contains 14 residues. This CDR3 is CASSWSSGANVLTF. The CDR3 coding sequence is TGTGCCAGCAGTTGGAGCTCTGGGGCCAACGTCCTGACTTTC.

This chain links TRBV7-2 with TRBJ2-1, with D perhaps matching TRBD1 (6 bases). CDR3 size: 16 residues. The V gene's germline CDR1 is SGHTA and CDR2 FQGNSA. Trimming pared 0 bases from V and 6 bases from J, leaving 15 bases between. CDR3 sequence (DNA): TGTGCCAGCAGCTTAGCGACAGGCCCTAACTCCAATGAGCAGTTCTTC. As protein: CASSLATGPNSNEQFF.

The chain has TRBV7-9 and TRBJ1-4; perhaps TRBD1 as D (5 bases). V lost 1 base and J lost 13, with 19 bases in between. CDR3 length: 15 residues. Germline V gene lookup returns CDR1 SEHNR and CDR2 FQNEAQ (reference sequence). The CDR3 is CASSLVSPGLGGLFF. The CDR3 DNA reads TGTGCCAGCAGCTTAGTATCGCCAGGGCTGGGGGGACTGTTTTTT.

The V gene is TRBV27, the J gene TRBJ2-1; 7 positions agree with TRBD2. The CDR3 runs 16 residues. The V and J ends lost 0 bases and 8 bases, in that order; junction bases with no gene match: 10. Germline lookup yields CDR1 MNHEY and CDR2 SMNVEV (reference sequence). The CDR3 loop is CASSLSAGIVLDEQFF. The CDR3 bases are TGTGCCAGCAGTTTATCAGCGGGAATAGTTCTCGATGAGCAGTTCTTC.

V usage is TRBV5-6 and J usage is TRBJ1-2; 9 bases align to TRBD1. The CDR3 spans 15 residues. V trimming: 0 bases; J trimming: 8 bases; junction bases outside the gene matches: 8. Germline V gene lookup returns CDR1 SGHDT and CDR2 YYEEEE. CDR3 sequence reads: CASSLVTGTGLGYTF. In nucleotides, the CDR3 is TGTGCCAGCAGCTTGGTCACCGGGACAGGGCTAGGCTACACCTTC.

The chain has TRBV7-2 and TRBJ2-7; the match to TRBD2 covers 8 bases. The germline V gene has CDR1 SGHTA and CDR2 FQGNSA. CDR3 size: 14 residues. The junction had 4 bases not matched to a gene; V was cut back by 4 bases and J by 2 bases. The chain's CDR3 is CASSSSSGPYEQYF. DNA of the CDR3: TGTGCCAGCAGCTCCTCTAGCGGGCCCTACGAGCAGTACTTC.

A remark on this clone: At one of its ends the junction is not consistent with the germline gene, which may arise from a read error. V gene TRBV15 combines with J gene TRBJ1-5; TRBD1 is a possible D gene (6 bases). The CDR3 totals 16 residues. Germline V CDR1 and CDR2: LNHNV, YYDKDF (reference sequence). Here the CDR3 DNA reads TGTGCCACCAGCCGAGATACAGGGAACAGGAATCAGCCCCAGCATTTT. This sequence encodes CATSRDTGNRNQPQHF.

V gene TRBV5-1 combines with J gene TRBJ2-3, with 7 nucleotides matching TRBD2. The CDR3 extends over 14 amino acids. Trimming cost V 2 bases and J 4 bases; bases outside gene matches: 4. Germline assignment: CDR1 SGHRS and CDR2 YFSETQ. This CDR3 is CASSFSGGADTQYF. The CDR3 nucleotides are TGCGCCAGCAGCTTTTCGGGGGGAGCAGATACGCAGTATTTT.

The V call is TRBV27, the J call TRBJ1-2, with D possibly TRBD1 on 5 matching bases. The CDR3 sequence is 12 residues long. Per germline, CDR1 MNHEY and CDR2 SMNVEV (reference sequence). Trimming cost V 8 bases and J 2 bases, with 9 bases left between them. CDR3 loop: CASSRGNYGYTF. The CDR3 region has the DNA TGTGCCAGCTCCCGGGGGAACTATGGCTACACCTTC.

V usage is TRBV6-1 and J usage is TRBJ1-3, with D unresolved. The V end was cut by 2 bases, the J end by 2 bases, with 10 bases between. Germline lookup yields CDR1 MNHNS and CDR2 SASEGT. The CDR3 loop spans 15 amino acids. Here the CDR3 DNA reads TGTGCCAGCAGTGAAACGGGAAGGGCTGGAAACACCATATATTTT. The encoded protein is CASSETGRAGNTIYF.

The gene calls are TRBV7-9 and TRBJ1-1; weak D call: TRBD1 (5 bases). Germline V CDR1 and CDR2: SEHNR, FQNEAQ (reference sequence). V was cut by 6 bases and J by 1 base, with 9 bases left in between. The CDR3 spans 13 residues. CDR3 in amino acids: CASSRTGNTEAFF. The CDR3 nucleotides read TGTGCCAGCAGTCGTACAGGGAACACTGAAGCTTTCTTT.

This chain links TRBV30 with TRBJ2-1; 7 nucleotides align to TRBD1. Germline values: CDR1 GTSNPN, CDR2 SVGIG (reference sequence). The V gene end was trimmed by 0 bases and the J gene end by 2 bases; junction bases not matched to a gene: 4. This CDR3 has 15 amino acids. In nucleotides, the CDR3 is TGTGCCTGGAGTGTATGGGACAGCCCCTACAATGAGCAGTTCTTC. This translates into CAWSVWDSPYNEQFF. Looking up the rest from reference TRBV30 and TRBJ2-1 gives the full variable domain: SQTIHQWPATLVQPVGSPLSLECTVEGTSNPNLYWYRQAAGRGLQLLFYSVGIGQISSEVPQNLSASRPQDRQFILSSKKLLLSDSGFYLCAWSVWDSPYNEQFFGPGTRLTVL.

The rearrangement links TRBV11-2 to TRBJ2-1; possibly TRBD1 for D (5 bases). CDR1 and CDR2 from the germline V gene are SGHAT and FQNNGV. CDR3 length: 14 amino acids. The V and J ends lost 1 base and 7 bases respectively, with 11 bases between them. The CDR3 spells CASSLVAGRNEQFF. The CDR3 bases are TGTGCCAGCAGCTTAGTGGCAGGGCGAAATGAGCAGTTCTTC. Supplemented by reference TRBV11-2 and TRBJ2-1, the full variable domain reads EAGVAQSPRYKIIEKRQSVAFWCNPISGHATLYWYQQILGQGPKLLIQFQNNGVVDDSQLPKDRFSAERLKGVDSTLKIQPAKLEDSAVYLCASSLVAGRNEQFFGPGTRLTVL.

V and J are TRBV2 and TRBJ2-1; TRBD1 might be the D (5 bases). Germline CDR1 SNHLY, CDR2 FYNNEI. Trimming pared 3 bases from V and 0 bases from J, leaving 12 bases between. This CDR3 is built from 16 residues. The CDR3 spells CASSELTASSYNEQFF. The CDR3 coding sequence is TGTGCCAGCAGTGAGCTGACAGCCAGCTCCTACAATGAGCAGTTCTTC.

The V and J genes are TRBV5-1 and TRBJ2-2; TRBD1 matches 9 bases. The V and J ends lost 5 bases and 2 bases, in that order; junction bases with no gene match: 7. The CDR3 contains 16 residues. The V gene's germline CDR1 is SGHRS and CDR2 YFSETQ. CDR3 nucleotide sequence: TGCGCCAGCAGAACCGGGACAGGGAAAAACACCGGGGAGCTGTTTTTT. It codes for CASRTGTGKNTGELFF.

V is TRBV5-1 and J is TRBJ2-1, with D perhaps matching TRBD1 (5 bases). The CDR3 extends over 14 amino acids. Germline V gives CDR1 SGHRS, CDR2 YFSETQ. Trimming pared 3 bases from V and 7 bases from J, leaving 14 bases between. DNA for the CDR3: TGCGCCAGCAGCTGGGGTCCAGGGAAGAATGAGCAGTTCTTC. Translating it yields CASSWGPGKNEQFF.